These 19 T cell receptor beta chains were all obtained from the same sample, sequenced in a study of T-cell reconstitution after alpha-beta-depleted transplantation in children. The library targeted TCRbeta and was prepared with unique molecular identifiers. A single record per CDR3 protein comes from TCRdb applying MiXCR to the PCR reads. The data hold approximately 230,000 distinct CDR3 sequences, with 20% to 30% observed a single time. This sample comprised PBMCs, mostly from graft donor cells, obtained 360 days after TCRalphabeta/CD19-depleted stem cell transplant. These TCRs come from a female patient between 2 and 15 years old who had a stem cell transplant for congenital amegakaryocytic thrombocytopenia, so the T cells may come from the graft donor.

This clonotype was seen only a few times. The V and J genes are TRBV12-3 or TRBV12-4 and TRBJ2-1; 12 bases are a match to TRBD2. The CDR3 is 14 amino acids. V was clipped by 8 bases and J by 7 bases; unmatched bases: 6. For the CDR3, the DNA is TGTGCCAGCGTTCTAGCGGGGGGGCGGAATGAGCAGTTCTTC. It specifies CASVLAGGRNEQFF.

The rearrangement joins TRBV28 to TRBJ1-1; D is possibly TRBD1 (5 bases). The CDR3 covers 13 residues. Germline values: CDR1 MDHEN, CDR2 SYDVKM. V lost 6 bases and J 6 bases, leaving 14 bases between the germline ends. The CDR3: CASRRRGGSEAFF. As DNA, the CDR3 is TGTGCCAGCAGACGCCGTGGGGGATCTGAAGCTTTCTTT.

V and J are TRBV12-3 or TRBV12-4 and TRBJ2-3, with D tentatively TRBD2 (5 bases). The ends were cut back, 7 bases at V and 7 bases at J, with 27 bases in the middle. The CDR3 loop spans 17 amino acids. CDR3 bases: TGTGCCAGCACCAAAGGGCCTTATCGGGGTAGGGCGAATACGCAGTATTTT. It codes for CASTKGPYRGRANTQYF.

The chain has TRBV28 and TRBJ2-1; 10 bases are shared with TRBD2. This CDR3 has 17 amino acids. The V segment lost 3 bases and the J segment 6 bases; nucleotides outside the gene matches: 11. Germline CDR1 reads MDHEN; CDR2 reads SYDVKM. The CDR3 DNA reads TGTGCCAGCAGTTTGCCGGGGGCTAGCGGGAGTTTCAATGAGCAGTTCTTC. Encoded protein: CASSLPGASGSFNEQFF.

CDR3 region: CSVEGGPKAPEQFF. CDR3 nucleotides: TGCAGCGTGGAGGGGGGGCCGAAGGCTCCTGAGCAGTTCTTC. This chain connects TRBV29-1 to TRBJ2-1; TRBD2 is a possible D gene (7 bases). Germline loops: CDR1 SQVTM, CDR2 ANQGSEA. Trimming pared 6 bases from V and 9 bases from J, leaving 21 bases between. The length of the CDR3 is 14 residues.

V gene TRBV12-3 or TRBV12-4 combines with J gene TRBJ2-2; D gene uncertain. The CDR3 loop spans 13 amino acids. V gave up 3 bases and J gave up 7 bases, with 9 bases separating them. The CDR3, as DNA: TGTGCCAGCAGTTTCTCCTTGAGCGGGGAGCTGTTTTTT. It specifies CASSFSLSGELFF.

This clonotype was seen only a few times. CDR3 sequence (DNA): TGTGCCAGCAGCTTGCTGCGGGAGGGTCTCGAGCAGTACTTC. It specifies CASSLLREGLEQYF. This chain joins TRBV7-2 and TRBJ2-7; 9 nucleotides align to TRBD2. The CDR3 covers 14 residues. V lost 3 bases, J lost 6 bases, and 6 bases stayed unmatched. The V gene's germline CDR1 is SGHTA and CDR2 FQGNSA. Full variable domain (outside the CDR3, taken from reference TRBV7-2 and TRBJ2-7): GAGVSQSPSNKVTEKGKDVELRCDPISGHTALYWYRQSLGQGLEFLIYFQGNSAPDKSGLPSDRFSAERTGGSVSTLTIQRTQQEDSAVYLCASSLLREGLEQYFGPGTRLTVT.

This clonotype was counted between two and nine times. It is likely a read error, because the conserved phenylalanine at the end of the CDR3 is missing. The limits of the CDR3 on the DNA are not certain, so only TCRdb's listed CDR3 is given. The rearrangement links TRBV2 to TRBJ1-1; the D call in the table, TRBD1, was not verified against the DNA. Germline V lookup: CDR1 SNHLY, CDR2 FYNNEI. The CDR3 contains 9 residues when both ends are counted. This CDR3 is CASSRQGES.

This clonotype was picked up a small number of times. V usage is TRBV5-1 and J usage is TRBJ2-7; 7 bases fit TRBD1. This CDR3 region has 14 residues. The germline gives CDR1 SGHRS, CDR2 YFSETQ. V lost 1 base to trimming and J lost 3 bases; unmatched junction nucleotides: 4. DNA of the CDR3: TGCGCCAGCAGCTTGAGGGGGCCCTTCTACGAGCAGTACTTC. Protein product: CASSLRGPFYEQYF.

This clonotype has only a few counts. V usage is TRBV7-2 and J usage is TRBJ2-7; D unresolved. The V and J ends lost 5 bases and 2 bases respectively, with 10 bases between them. The germline gives CDR1 SGHTA, CDR2 FQGNSA. The CDR3 totals 13 residues. The chain's CDR3 is CASSHRRAYEQYF. The CDR3 bases are TGTGCCAGCAGCCACCGACGAGCCTACGAGCAGTACTTC.

This clonotype was picked up many times. An end of the junction differs from the germline gene, which may be a read error. This chain joins TRBV25-1 and TRBJ2-5; the match to TRBD1 covers 7 bases. The CDR3 has 14 amino acids. Germline CDR1 is MGHDK and CDR2 is SYGVNS. The CDR3 loop reads CASSKYRGEETQYF. The CDR3 region has the DNA TGTGCCAGCAGTAAATACAGGGGAGAGGAGACCCAGTACTTC.

This chain links TRBV12-3 or TRBV12-4 with TRBJ1-4; 9 bases are shared with TRBD1. The CDR3 is made up of 15 amino acids. Trimming took 5 bases from V and 5 from J; bases not matched to a gene: 6. CDR3 sequence (DNA): TGTGCCAGCAGTCAATTAGGACAGGGGAATGAAAAACTGTTTTTT. Its protein is CASSQLGQGNEKLFF.

The genes are TRBV7-2 and TRBJ1-6; D unclear. V lost 2 bases and J 7 bases, leaving 12 bases between the germline ends. Germline V CDR1 and CDR2: SGHTA, FQGNSA. The CDR3 spans 15 residues. DNA for the CDR3: TGTGCCAGCAGCTTACACGGCAGGACCAATTCACCCCTCCACTTT. Its translation is CASSLHGRTNSPLHF. The full variable domain, with the rest looked up from reference TRBV7-2 and TRBJ1-6, is GAGVSQSPSNKVTEKGKDVELRCDPISGHTALYWYRQSLGQGLEFLIYFQGNSAPDKSGLPSDRFSAERTGGSVSTLTIQRTQQEDSAVYLCASSLHGRTNSPLHFGNGTRLTVT.

In this sample, this clonotype turned up a few times. V and J are TRBV27 and TRBJ2-2; unclear D gene. The CDR3 covers 15 residues. Germline CDR1 and CDR2: MNHEY and SMNVEV (reference sequence). Trimming cost V 0 bases and J 4 bases, with 9 bases left between them. The CDR3 spells CASSLSVDGTGELFF. CDR3 DNA sequence: TGTGCCAGCAGTTTATCGGTGGATGGCACCGGGGAGCTGTTTTTT.

This clonotype has only a few counts. The chain joins TRBV27 to TRBJ1-6; 10 bases align to TRBD1. The trim removed 7 bases at V and 8 bases at J, leaving 14 bases unmatched. This CDR3 contains 17 residues. The germline gives CDR1 MNHEY, CDR2 SMNVEV (reference sequence). The CDR3 here is CASTKIFSTGGDSPLHF. The DNA for the CDR3 is TGTGCCAGCACCAAAATCTTCTCGACAGGGGGCGATTCACCCCTCCACTTT.

This clonotype was counted a single time. This chain links TRBV6-1 with TRBJ1-1; TRBD1 matches 11 bases. CDR3 length: 16 amino acids. V was pared by 2 bases and J by 1 base, with 3 bases of the junction left unmatched. Per the germline V gene, CDR1 is MNHNS and CDR2 is SASEGT. The CDR3: CASSETGQGGNTEAFF. The CDR3 DNA reads TGTGCCAGCAGTGAAACGGGACAGGGGGGGAACACTGAAGCTTTCTTT.

This clonotype turned up a few times. This chain uses TRBV25-1 with TRBJ2-6; D remains ambiguous. This CDR3 is 17 amino acids long. V lost 1 base and J lost 0, with 10 bases in between. Germline-derived CDR1 and CDR2 are MGHDK and SYGVNS. CDR3 amino acids: CASSESWRISGANVLTF. As DNA, the CDR3 is TGTGCCAGCAGTGAATCCTGGCGGATCTCTGGGGCCAACGTCCTGACTTTC.

This clonotype came up a few times. The gene calls are TRBV4-1 and TRBJ2-1, with D possibly being TRBD1 or TRBD2 (6 bases each). Trimming took 0 bases from V and 8 from J, leaving 14 bases between them. CDR3 length equals 15 residues. Germline V gene lookup returns CDR1 MGHRA and CDR2 YSYEKL. The DNA of the CDR3 is TGCGCCAGCAGCCAAGATCAGGGGTGGGGGGATGAGCAGTTCTTC. Translated: CASSQDQGWGDEQFF.

This clonotype came up a few times. The chain combines TRBV5-1 with TRBJ2-3; 10 nucleotides align to TRBD2. The CDR3 is made up of 16 amino acids. CDR1 and CDR2 (germline): SGHRS, YFSETQ. The V gene end was trimmed by 4 bases and the J gene end by 7 bases; junction bases not matched to a gene: 12. The CDR3 here is CASSNRSGRASYTQYF. The CDR3, as DNA: TGCGCCAGCAGCAACAGAAGCGGGAGGGCCTCCTATACGCAGTATTTT.